This TCR beta chain emerged from a study of shared clonotypes between healthy human individuals. The overall study: Per donor, three plates held CD4 naive cells, three held CD4 memory, two held CD8 naive and one held CD8 memory.

At a deep level, the assay was run. Profiling relied on immunoSEQ multiplex PCR, and the TCRdb table lists in-frame clones only, not all of them. In the table there are around 2,000,000 clones, approximately 94% of which are singletons. Germline CDR1 reads SEHNR; CDR2 reads FQNEAQ (reference sequence). The ends were cut back, 5 bases at V and 0 bases at J, with 7 bases in the middle. CDR3 length equals 13 residues. The naive CD8 subset, CD45RO-negative cells positively selected for CCR7, excluded terminally differentiated effector memory CD45RA+ cells. This clonotype originated in a young man in good health. The rearrangement uses TRBV7-9 and TRBJ2-5; D is unclear. Sequenced input: naive CD8+ T cells sorted from blood. The CDR3 nucleotides read TGTGCCAGCAGCCCGGTGTACCAAGAGACCCAGTACTTC. Amino acids: CASSPVYQETQYF.